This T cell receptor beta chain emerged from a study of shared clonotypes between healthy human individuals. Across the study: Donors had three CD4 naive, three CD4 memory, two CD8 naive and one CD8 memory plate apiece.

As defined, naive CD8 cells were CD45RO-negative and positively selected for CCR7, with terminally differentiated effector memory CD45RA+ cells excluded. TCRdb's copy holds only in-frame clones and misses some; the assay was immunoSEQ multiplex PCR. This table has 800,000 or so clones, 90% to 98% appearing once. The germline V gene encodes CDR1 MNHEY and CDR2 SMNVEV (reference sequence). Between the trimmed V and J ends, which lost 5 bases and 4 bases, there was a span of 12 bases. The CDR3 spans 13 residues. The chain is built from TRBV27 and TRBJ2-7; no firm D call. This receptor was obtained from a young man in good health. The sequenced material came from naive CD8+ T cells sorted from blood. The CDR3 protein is CASSPMGMYEQYF. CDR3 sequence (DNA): TGTGCCAGCAGTCCTATGGGCATGTACGAGCAGTACTTC.